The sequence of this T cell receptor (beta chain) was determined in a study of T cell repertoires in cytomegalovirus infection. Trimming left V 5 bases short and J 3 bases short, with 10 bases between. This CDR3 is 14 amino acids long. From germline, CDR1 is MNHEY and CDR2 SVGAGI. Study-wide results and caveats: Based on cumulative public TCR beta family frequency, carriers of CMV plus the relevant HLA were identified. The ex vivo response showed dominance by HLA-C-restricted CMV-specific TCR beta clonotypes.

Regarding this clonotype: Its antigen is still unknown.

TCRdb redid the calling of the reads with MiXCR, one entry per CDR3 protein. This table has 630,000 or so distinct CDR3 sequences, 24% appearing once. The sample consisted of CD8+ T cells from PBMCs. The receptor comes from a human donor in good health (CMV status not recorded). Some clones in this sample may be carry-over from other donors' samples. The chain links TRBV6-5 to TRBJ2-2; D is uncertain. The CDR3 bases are TGTGCCAGCAGTCCCGACCCAGACACCGGGGAGCTGTTTTTT. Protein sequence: CASSPDPDTGELFF.